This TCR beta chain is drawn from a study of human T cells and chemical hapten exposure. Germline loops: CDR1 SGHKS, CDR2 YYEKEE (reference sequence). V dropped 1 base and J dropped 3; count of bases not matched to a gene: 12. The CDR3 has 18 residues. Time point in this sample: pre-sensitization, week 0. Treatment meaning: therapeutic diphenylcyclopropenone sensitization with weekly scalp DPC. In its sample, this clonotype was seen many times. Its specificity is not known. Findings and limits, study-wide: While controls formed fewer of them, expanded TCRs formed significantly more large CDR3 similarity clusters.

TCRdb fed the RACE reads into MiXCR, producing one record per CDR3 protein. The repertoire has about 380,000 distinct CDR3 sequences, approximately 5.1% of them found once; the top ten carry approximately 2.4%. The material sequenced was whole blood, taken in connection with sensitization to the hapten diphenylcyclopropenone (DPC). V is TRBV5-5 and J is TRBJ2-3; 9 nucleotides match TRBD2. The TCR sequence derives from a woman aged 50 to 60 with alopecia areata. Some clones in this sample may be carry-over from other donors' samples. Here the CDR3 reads CASSLLVISGRATDTQYF. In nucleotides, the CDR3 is TGTGCCAGCAGCTTGCTAGTGATTAGCGGGAGAGCGACAGATACGCAGTATTTT.